This T cell receptor (beta chain) was observed in a study of cytomegalovirus exposure and HLA in healthy donors. The PCR used 60 Vbeta and 13 Jbeta primers. Assay: immunoSEQ multiplex PCR; the TCRdb copy retains only in-frame clones and omits some. The sample lists about 160,000 clones, 60% to 80% occurring once. V lost 6 bases and J 3 bases, leaving 12 bases between the germline ends. The CDR3 is 13 amino acids. The germline gives CDR1 MDHEN, CDR2 SYDVKM. Study-wide results and caveats: Analyzed later, association rates of TCRs varied across HLA loci, with DRB1 most and HLA-C fewest. Three chains linked to CMV were shown in vitro to be specific for CMV antigens. What a later analysis showed was that several of the most significant clusters appeared linked to common viral pathogens.

Of note for this clone: Its target is unknown.

The sequencing sample was made of PBMCs. The TCR was taken from a male donor in good health and CMV-seronegative. This chain uses TRBV28 with TRBJ2-7, with D hard to call. CDR3 nucleotide sequence: TGTGCCAGCAGGGTCGGGTCTCTCTACGAGCAGTACTTC. This codes for CASRVGSLYEQYF.